What follows are 29 T cell receptor beta chains derived from one specimen sequenced in a study of neurological immune-mediated disorders. TCRdb processed the 5' RACE reads anew with MiXCR; each CDR3 protein has one entry. The sample contains 25,000 to 30,000 distinct CDR3 sequences, 6.6% of which appear only once. Sequenced input: PBMCs. The receptors were sampled from a woman in her 50s in good health.

This clonotype was seen ten or more times. The rearrangement links TRBV7-2 to TRBJ2-3; TRBD2 is a possible D gene (7 bases). The V gene's germline CDR1 is SGHTA and CDR2 FQGNSA. V was clipped by 4 bases and J by 0 bases, with 11 bases between them. The length of the CDR3 is 15 residues. The CDR3 nucleotides are TGTGCCAGCAGCTGGGGGGGGCCTAGCACAGATACGCAGTATTTT. Translating gives CASSWGGPSTDTQYF.

This clonotype was detected many times. The V call is TRBV28, the J call TRBJ2-3; no firm D call. With 6 bases removed from V and 1 base from J, the gap between germline ends came to 14 bases. Germline V gene sequence: CDR1 MDHEN, CDR2 SYDVKM. The CDR3 length is 15 residues. CDR3 in amino acids: CASSLWGSGTDTQYF. In DNA, the CDR3 is TGTGCCAGCAGCCTCTGGGGTTCGGGCACAGATACGCAGTATTTT.

This clonotype has a count of ten or more. J is TRBJ2-7 and V is TRBV10-3; 10 bases are shared with TRBD1. The CDR3 contains 13 residues. Looked up from germline, CDR1 is ENHRY and CDR2 is SYGVKD. V trimming: 9 bases; J trimming: 5 bases; junction bases outside the gene matches: 7. CDR3 residues: CAITGTGAHEQYF. As DNA, the CDR3 is TGTGCCATTACAGGGACAGGGGCCCACGAGCAGTACTTC.

There are many counts of this clonotype. This rearrangement joins TRBV20-1 to TRBJ2-3; 9 bases line up with TRBD2. Germline V CDR1 and CDR2: DFQATT, SNEGSKA (reference sequence). V lost 3 bases, J lost 2 bases, and 6 bases stayed unmatched. The CDR3 loop spans 15 amino acids. Written as DNA, the CDR3 is TGCAGTGCTAGTGGGGCTAGCGGGATCACAGATACGCAGTATTTT. It codes for CSASGASGITDTQYF.

There are many counts of this clonotype. The chain is built from TRBV9 and TRBJ2-1; D remains unclear. Trimming took 1 base from V and 0 from J, leaving 2 bases between them. The CDR3 is made up of 13 amino acids. Germline assignment: CDR1 SGDLS and CDR2 YYNGEE. CDR3 sequence (DNA): TGTGCCAGCAGCGTAAACTCCTACAATGAGCAGTTCTTC. It specifies CASSVNSYNEQFF.

This clonotype occurred many times. As DNA, the CDR3 is TGTGCCACCCAGGCCCTCGACAGTGAAGCTTTCTTT. Translated: CATQALDSEAFF. J is TRBJ1-1 and V is TRBV2, with D possibly TRBD1 on 5 matching bases. With 10 bases removed from V and 7 bases from J, the gap between germline ends came to 16 bases. The germline V gene has CDR1 SNHLY and CDR2 FYNNEI. The length of the CDR3 is 12 residues.

As regards this clonotype: A junction boundary mismatches the germline segment, possibly from a read error. The chain couples TRBV3-1 to TRBJ2-7; TRBD2 might be the D (5 bases). Germline assignment: CDR1 LGHDT and CDR2 YNNKEL (reference sequence). The CDR3 consists of 13 residues. The CDR3 nucleotides read TGTGCTAGCAGCCAAGCGGACGGCTACGAGCAGTACTTC. Its translation is CASSQADGYEQYF.

In its sample, this clonotype was seen many times. The gene calls are TRBV5-1 and TRBJ2-5, with D possibly called TRBD1 or TRBD2 (5 bases each). Germline V gene sequence: CDR1 SGHRS, CDR2 YFSETQ. V gave up 4 bases and J gave up 0 bases, with 10 bases separating them. The length of the CDR3 is 14 residues. CDR3 protein: CASSPGRNQETQYF. In DNA form, the CDR3 reads TGCGCCAGCAGCCCGGGACGGAACCAAGAGACCCAGTACTTC.

This clonotype was detected many times. The chain combines TRBV20-1 with TRBJ2-1; 8 bases align to TRBD2. Losses at the gene ends were 6 bases for V and 7 bases for J; bases not matched to a gene: 5. Germline CDR1 is DFQATT and CDR2 is SNEGSKA (reference sequence). This CDR3 region has 12 residues. CDR3 region: CSAHREGNEQFF. CDR3 in DNA: TGCAGTGCCCACCGGGAGGGGAATGAGCAGTTCTTC.

This clonotype came up many times. The DNA of the CDR3 is TGCGCCAGCAGCTTGGAGATCGGGGGAGGAGGAACAGATACGCAGTATTTT. It translates to CASSLEIGGGGTDTQYF. The rearrangement joins TRBV5-1 to TRBJ2-3; D is possibly TRBD2 (6 bases). Trimming removed 0 bases from V and 3 bases from J, with 17 bases in between. Germline lookup yields CDR1 SGHRS and CDR2 YFSETQ. CDR3 length equals 17 residues.

This clonotype has ten or more counts. The chain couples TRBV29-1 to TRBJ2-1; maybe TRBD2 (5 bases). Germline V gene sequence: CDR1 SQVTM, CDR2 ANQGSEA. The length of the CDR3 is 12 residues. The CDR3 sequence is CSGQTGYNEQFF. Written as DNA, the CDR3 is TGCAGTGGCCAGACGGGGTACAATGAGCAGTTCTTC.

This clonotype has ten or more counts. The chain joins TRBV7-6 to TRBJ2-1; 9 bases are a match to TRBD2. Per the germline V gene, CDR1 is SGHVS and CDR2 is FNYEAQ. Trimming took 0 bases from V and 8 from J; bases not matched to a gene: 5. The length of the CDR3 is 15 residues. The CDR3 sequence: CASSLALAGHYEQFF. DNA of the CDR3: TGTGCCAGCAGCTTAGCACTAGCGGGTCACTATGAGCAGTTCTTC.

This clonotype was seen repeatedly, ten times or more. V is TRBV12-3 or TRBV12-4 and J is TRBJ2-5, with D perhaps being TRBD1 or TRBD2 (5 bases each). The V and J ends lost 1 base and 2 bases respectively, with 14 bases between them. CDR3 length: 16 residues. CDR3 DNA sequence: TGTGCCAGCAGTTTAGATACAGGTGGAGGACAAGAGACCCAGTACTTC. Protein: CASSLDTGGGQETQYF.

This clonotype was seen at least ten times. This chain links TRBV6-1 with TRBJ2-2, with no clear D. This CDR3 contains 12 residues. Germline loops: CDR1 MNHNS, CDR2 SASEGT. V was shortened by 5 bases and J by 4 bases, with 5 bases between the two germline ends. The CDR3 sequence is CASSRTTGELFF. CDR3 sequence (DNA): TGTGCCAGCAGTAGAACCACCGGGGAGCTGTTTTTT.

In this sample, this clonotype turned up many times. The chain couples TRBV20-1 to TRBJ2-7; D remains ambiguous. The CDR3 extends over 13 amino acids. From germline, CDR1 is DFQATT and CDR2 SNEGSKA (reference sequence). V was trimmed by 3 bases and J by 6 bases, leaving 15 bases between them. CDR3 DNA sequence: TGCAGTGCTAGGGACCTCCCAGTTGGCGAGCAGTACTTC. Translation: CSARDLPVGEQYF.

In its sample, this clonotype was seen many times. The chain couples TRBV20-1 to TRBJ2-1; a weak D match, TRBD1 (6 bases). The CDR3 sequence is 13 residues long. V lost 3 bases and J 8 bases, leaving 14 bases between the germline ends. Per germline, CDR1 DFQATT and CDR2 SNEGSKA (reference sequence). CDR3 DNA: TGCAGTGCTAGTGCAGGGGCTAGGGATGAGCAGTTCTTC. Translated: CSASAGARDEQFF.

This clonotype was seen many times. The rearrangement uses TRBV7-3 and TRBJ2-5, with 9 bases identical to TRBD1. The CDR3 covers 17 residues. The germline gives CDR1 SGHTA, CDR2 FQGTGA. The V segment lost 5 bases and the J segment 4 bases; nucleotides outside the gene matches: 14. The CDR3 DNA sequence: TGTGCCAGCAGCCAAAAAACCGGGACAGGGATATCAGAGACCCAGTACTTC. This translates into CASSQKTGTGISETQYF.

The chain employs TRBV6-1 and TRBJ1-5, with a weak D call TRBD1 (5 bases). The V gene lost 3 bases and the J gene lost 4 bases, with 13 bases spanning the gap. CDR3 length: 15 residues. The V gene's germline CDR1 is MNHNS and CDR2 SASEGT. The CDR3 here is CASSDFGGDNQPQHF. CDR3 sequence (DNA): TGTGCCAGCAGTGATTTCGGGGGGGATAATCAGCCCCAGCATTTT.

This clonotype was seen at least ten times. The J gene is TRBJ2-1, the V gene TRBV30, with D unclear. Germline V gene lookup returns CDR1 GTSNPN and CDR2 SVGIG (reference sequence). V was shortened by 3 bases and J by 5 bases, with 5 bases between the two germline ends. This CDR3 spans 11 amino acids. The CDR3 loop is CAWSADNEQFF. The CDR3 coding sequence is TGTGCCTGGAGCGCCGACAATGAGCAGTTCTTC.

This clonotype occurred many times. This chain links TRBV7-2 with TRBJ1-5; D is unclear. Germline V gives CDR1 SGHTA, CDR2 FQGNSA. This CDR3 spans 17 amino acids. The V gene lost 2 bases and the J gene lost 8 bases, with 22 bases spanning the gap. Here the CDR3 DNA reads TGTGCCAGCAGCTTAAATCGGGAGGGTGAGACCAGAGAGCCCCAGCATTTT. Translating gives CASSLNREGETREPQHF.

This clonotype was counted many times. The gene calls are TRBV20-1 and TRBJ2-7; no definite D call. Germline lookup yields CDR1 DFQATT and CDR2 SNEGSKA (reference sequence). This CDR3 has 12 amino acids. Between the trimmed V and J ends, which lost 3 bases and 2 bases, there was a span of 8 bases. The CDR3 reads CSASDTPYEQYF. The CDR3 region has the DNA TGCAGTGCTAGTGATACCCCCTACGAGCAGTACTTC.

This clonotype was detected many times. This chain uses TRBV28 with TRBJ1-1; 7 nucleotides match TRBD1. CDR1 is MDHEN, CDR2 SYDVKM, per germline. The V gene end was trimmed by 5 bases and the J gene end by 5 bases; junction bases not matched to a gene: 11. The CDR3 spans 15 residues. The CDR3 DNA sequence: TGTGCCAGCAGTCCGAGGCGAGGGGGCTGGACTGAAGCTTTCTTT. Encoded protein: CASSPRRGGWTEAFF.

This clonotype was detected ten times or more. This rearrangement joins TRBV5-1 to TRBJ1-1; unclear D gene. The V and J ends lost 0 bases and 1 base respectively, with 4 bases between them. The CDR3 has 13 amino acids. CDR1 and CDR2 from the germline V gene are SGHRS and YFSETQ. The CDR3: CASSLDRNTEAFF. CDR3 DNA: TGCGCCAGCAGCTTGGACAGGAACACTGAAGCTTTCTTT.

This clonotype was seen at least ten times. The rearrangement joins TRBV5-5 to TRBJ1-5, with a possible D match to TRBD1 (6 bases). V lost 2 bases to trimming and J lost 4 bases, with 13 bases between them. The germline V gene has CDR1 SGHKS and CDR2 YYEKEE (reference sequence). This CDR3 comprises 15 residues. CDR3 coding DNA: TGTGCCAGCAGCTTCGGTGGACAGAAGAATCAGCCCCAGCATTTT. Amino acid sequence: CASSFGGQKNQPQHF.

This clonotype was picked up many times. The rearrangement joins TRBV20-1 to TRBJ1-6; D unresolved. V was shortened by 0 bases and J by 9 bases, with 18 bases between the two germline ends. Germline V gene data show CDR1 as DFQATT and CDR2 as SNEGSKA (reference sequence). CDR3 length equals 16 residues. In DNA form, the CDR3 reads TGCAGTGCTAGAGAGCTCGGGTCAGGAGGTCGTTCACCCCTCCACTTT. This sequence encodes CSARELGSGGRSPLHF.

This clonotype has a count of ten or more. The chain links TRBV15 to TRBJ2-5; D possibly uses TRBD1 or TRBD2 (5 bases each). The CDR3 contains 15 residues. The germline V gene has CDR1 LNHNV and CDR2 YYDKDF (reference sequence). V was cut by 5 bases and J by 5 bases, with 18 bases left in between. The CDR3 protein is CATSRRDGGPETQYF. The CDR3 DNA reads TGTGCCACCAGCCGACGGGACGGTGGTCCCGAGACCCAGTACTTC.

In its sample, this clonotype was seen many times. The J gene is TRBJ2-7, the V gene TRBV6-1; D remains ambiguous. V was shortened by 7 bases and J by 0 bases, with 10 bases between the two germline ends. The CDR3 has 13 residues. Per germline, CDR1 MNHNS and CDR2 SASEGT. This chain's CDR3 is CASKTPDSYEQYF. The CDR3 DNA reads as TGTGCCAGCAAAACACCTGACTCCTACGAGCAGTACTTC.

This clonotype was picked up many times. V and J are TRBV9 and TRBJ1-2; possibly TRBD1 for D (6 bases). The V end was cut by 2 bases, the J end by 2 bases, with 10 bases between. The CDR3 loop spans 14 amino acids. The V gene's germline CDR1 is SGDLS and CDR2 YYNGEE. CDR3 in DNA: TGTGCCAGCAGCGTTGGTCAGGGGAACTATGGCTACACCTTC. Residues: CASSVGQGNYGYTF.

This clonotype was counted ten times or more. J is TRBJ2-1 and V is TRBV20-1; maybe TRBD2 (6 bases). The CDR3 extends over 11 amino acids. CDR1 DFQATT and CDR2 SNEGSKA come from the germline V gene (reference sequence). V lost 3 bases and J 8 bases, leaving 8 bases between the germline ends. The CDR3 DNA reads TGCAGTGCTAGGGGACTGGATGAGCAGTTCTTC. Amino acid sequence: CSARGLDEQFF.